The present T cell receptor (beta chain) was sequenced within a study of blood T cells in healthy people across ages. Comment on this clonotype: Antigen unknown.

The authors ran a second PCR of about 6 to 11 cycles using a sample-barcoded 5' primer and a J-beta primer mix. MiXCR was run by TCRdb on the 5' RACE reads, yielding one entry per CDR3 protein. The data show 900,000 to 950,000 distinct CDR3 sequences, with roughly 29% seen just once and 9.5% to 13% held by the top ten. Study observations and caveats: Unsorted PBMC material precluded a definitive naive versus antigen-experienced comparison.

With V trimmed by 4 bases and J by 3 bases, 8 bases remained unmatched. The CDR3 is 16 amino acids. The germline V gene has CDR1 SGHTA and CDR2 FQGNSA. The sample was also reused in another study, on T cells of mothers and their children. From that study: Added by the second PCR's M1S primer were sample barcodes and 2-4 random nucleotides.

This chain joins TRBV7-2 and TRBJ2-1; TRBD2 aligns across 8 bases. Input material: blood. This TCR derives from a woman between 35 and 50 years old in good health. The CDR3 region has the DNA TGTGCCAGCAGCTCAACTCGGGGGGGCAACTACAATGAGCAGTTCTTC. Its translation is CASSSTRGGNYNEQFF.